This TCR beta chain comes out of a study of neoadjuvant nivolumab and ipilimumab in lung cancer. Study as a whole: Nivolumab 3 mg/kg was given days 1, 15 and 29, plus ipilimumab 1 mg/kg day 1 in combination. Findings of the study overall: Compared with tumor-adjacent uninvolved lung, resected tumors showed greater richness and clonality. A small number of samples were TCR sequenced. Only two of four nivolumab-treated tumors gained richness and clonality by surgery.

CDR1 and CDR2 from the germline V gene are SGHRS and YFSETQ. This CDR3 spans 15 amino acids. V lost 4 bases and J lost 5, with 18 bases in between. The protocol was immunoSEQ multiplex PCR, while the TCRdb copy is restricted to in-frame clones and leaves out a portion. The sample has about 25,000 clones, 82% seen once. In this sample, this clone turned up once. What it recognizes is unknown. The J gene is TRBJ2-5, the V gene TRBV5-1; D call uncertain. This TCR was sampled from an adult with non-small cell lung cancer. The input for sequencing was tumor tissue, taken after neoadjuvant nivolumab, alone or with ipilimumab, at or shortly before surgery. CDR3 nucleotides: TGCGCCAGCAGCCCCGAACCCGACTTGCGGGAGACCCAGTACTTC. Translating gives CASSPEPDLRETQYF.